The clone carrying this TCR beta chain was detected only a few times. Its antigen is not known. The cDNA had a unique molecular identifier and a template-switch universal primer site. TCRdb itself ran the 5' RACE reads through MiXCR, one entry per CDR3 protein. The sample shows under 300,000 distinct CDR3 sequences, over 13% of them seen only once. Every donor was a healthy Caucasian. The data were taken from a study of identical twins. Findings and caveats of the study: Fewer insertions were carried by abundant cord blood beta clonotypes, but none was seen in memory repertoires. There was an excess of low generation probability in the out-of-frame alpha sequences that twins shared.

The junction had 3 bases not matched to a gene; V was cut back by 0 bases and J by 5 bases. Germline CDR1 SGHRS, CDR2 YFSETQ. The CDR3 runs to 14 residues. This sequence joins TRBV5-1 and TRBJ2-3, with 7 bases that match TRBD2. The sample consisted of memory (CD45RO+) T cells sorted from blood. This receptor was taken from a woman in her late teens or twenties in good health. The CDR3 spells CASSLEGGRDTQYF. The CDR3, as DNA: TGCGCCAGCAGCTTGGAGGGAGGGCGAGATACGCAGTATTTT.